This T cell receptor (beta chain) was obtained from a study of technical replicates of blood from a few donors. The table lists this clone with a count of one. Assay used: immunoSEQ multiplex PCR; TCRdb lists only in-frame clones, some missing. The data hold roughly 65,000 clones, with around 88% observed a single time. The V gene's germline CDR1 is SGHNT and CDR2 YYREEE (reference sequence). The germline V and J ends were trimmed by 5 bases and 5 bases, with 13 bases remaining between them. The CDR3 contains 13 residues. The TCR sequence derives from a human donor in good health. Some clones in this sample may be carry-over from other donors' samples. V is TRBV5-4 and J is TRBJ1-2; the D gene is possibly TRBD1 (6 bases). The sample comprised PBMCs. CDR3 residues: CASSGQNTYGYTF. Written as DNA, the CDR3 is TGTGCCAGCAGTGGACAGAACACTTATGGCTACACCTTC.